These 12 T cell receptor beta chains were sequenced from one sample in a study of Ad26.COV2.S vaccination and SARS-CoV-2 variants. The treatment was: around 19 received Ad26.COV2.S at low or high dose, single or two shots; a few received placebo; per-sample allocation not given. Day 63 following the first vaccine or placebo injection was when the samples were taken. Only in-frame clones appear in the TCRdb table, and some are missing; sequencing was by immunoSEQ multiplex PCR. This sample has 350,000 to 500,000 clones, with nearly 90% found just once. The sequencing used peripheral blood, collected in a trial of Ad26.COV2.S vaccine versus placebo. The receptors derive from a person between 18 and 60 years old who received the Ad26.COV2.S COVID-19 vaccine or a placebo.

The gene calls are TRBV5-4 and TRBJ1-1; possible D gene TRBD1, 6 bases. With 0 bases removed from V and 1 base from J, the gap between germline ends came to 10 bases. The CDR3 totals 15 residues. Germline CDR1 and CDR2: SGHNT and YYREEE (reference sequence). The CDR3 reads CASSLVDRPNTEAFF. CDR3 bases: TGTGCCAGCAGCTTGGTGGACAGACCGAACACTGAAGCTTTCTTT.

V usage is TRBV30 and J usage is TRBJ2-1, with TRBD1 identical over 7 bases. This CDR3 region has 14 residues. The V segment lost 5 bases and the J segment 0 bases; nucleotides outside the gene matches: 4. Germline CDR1 and CDR2: GTSNPN and SVGIG (reference sequence). CDR3 bases: TGTGCCTGGGGGACAGATAGCTCCTACAATGAGCAGTTCTTC. It codes for CAWGTDSSYNEQFF. The entire variable domain, with the rest obtained from reference TRBV30 and TRBJ2-1, is as follows: SQTIHQWPATLVQPVGSPLSLECTVEGTSNPNLYWYRQAAGRGLQLLFYSVGIGQISSEVPQNLSASRPQDRQFILSSKKLLLSDSGFYLCAWGTDSSYNEQFFGPGTRLTVL.

The gene calls are TRBV18 and TRBJ2-2; TRBD1 matches 7 bases. Germline loops: CDR1 KGHSH, CDR2 LQKENI. The CDR3 is 15 amino acids. V trimming: 3 bases; J trimming: 6 bases; junction bases outside the gene matches: 7. Here the CDR3 reads CASSPNTGVAGELFF. The CDR3 coding sequence is TGTGCCAGCTCACCGAACACAGGGGTTGCCGGGGAGCTGTTTTTT.

The CDR3 is CSASSGSLNTEAFF. CDR3 bases: TGCAGTGCTAGTTCCGGTTCTTTGAACACTGAAGCTTTCTTT. The chain couples TRBV20-1 to TRBJ1-1; D is unclear. The CDR3 extends over 14 amino acids. Germline assignment: CDR1 DFQATT and CDR2 SNEGSKA (reference sequence). V lost 3 bases to trimming and J lost 0 bases, with 11 bases between them.

This clone was observed once. This chain joins TRBV10-3 and TRBJ1-2; weak D call: TRBD1 (6 bases). V lost 8 bases, J lost 4 bases, and 11 bases lay in between. This CDR3 has 12 amino acids. Per the germline V gene, CDR1 is ENHRY and CDR2 is SYGVKD. Written as DNA, the CDR3 is TGTGCCATCCGGGAAGGGGGCTATGGCTACACCTTC. It encodes CAIREGGYGYTF.

The V gene is TRBV21-1, the J gene TRBJ1-1; TRBD1 is the table's D call and was not checked against the DNA. TRBV21-1 is classified as a pseudogene. The length of the CDR3 is 13 residues. CDR3 sequence (DNA): TGTGCCAGCAGGACAGGGGCGAACACTGAAGCTTTCTTT. It specifies CASRTGANTEAFF.

The chain recombines TRBV6-5 with TRBJ1-5; 7 bases are shared with TRBD1. Germline loops: CDR1 MNHEY, CDR2 SVGAGI. The CDR3 contains 13 residues. V lost 6 bases to trimming and J lost 4 bases; unmatched junction nucleotides: 3. This CDR3 reads CASRATGNQPQHF. The CDR3, as DNA: TGTGCCAGCAGGGCGACAGGGAATCAGCCCCAGCATTTT.

The V gene is TRBV6-5, the J gene TRBJ2-6; D is ambiguous. V lost 0 bases to trimming and J lost 0 bases, with 6 bases between them. Germline CDR1 MNHEY, CDR2 SVGAGI. The CDR3 covers 16 residues. CDR3: CASSYSKPSGANVLTF. In DNA form, the CDR3 reads TGTGCCAGCAGTTACTCGAAACCCTCTGGGGCCAACGTCCTGACTTTC.

The chain links TRBV5-1 to TRBJ1-4; D is unclear. Between the trimmed V and J ends, which lost 0 bases and 3 bases, there was a span of 12 bases. CDR3 length: 16 residues. CDR1 and CDR2 (germline): SGHRS, YFSETQ. CDR3 nucleotides: TGCGCCAGCAGCTTGGAAAAGACGGCCCCTAATGAAAAACTGTTTTTT. Translation: CASSLEKTAPNEKLFF.

The chain couples TRBV27 to TRBJ2-3; weak D call: TRBD2 (5 bases). The germline V gene has CDR1 MNHEY and CDR2 SMNVEV (reference sequence). The CDR3 spans 15 residues. V gave up 5 bases and J gave up 2 bases, with 14 bases separating them. The chain's CDR3 is CASSQDSWLTDTQYF. Written as DNA, the CDR3 is TGTGCCAGCAGTCAGGACTCCTGGCTCACAGATACGCAGTATTTT.

The chain employs TRBV28 and TRBJ1-5, with D maybe TRBD1 (6 bases). There are 14 residues in the CDR3. The V gene lost 3 bases and the J gene lost 6 bases, with 12 bases spanning the gap. Germline-derived CDR1 and CDR2 are MDHEN and SYDVKM. CDR3 loop: CASSFSGAAQPQHF. The CDR3 DNA reads as TGTGCCAGCAGTTTTTCGGGGGCGGCTCAGCCCCAGCATTTT.

The rearrangement joins TRBV20-1 to TRBJ1-2; D not certain. This CDR3 has 11 residues. CDR1 is DFQATT, CDR2 SNEGSKA, per germline (reference sequence). Trimming shortened V by 4 bases and J by 7 bases, and 10 bases separated the two germline ends. As DNA, the CDR3 is TGCAGTGCTACAGACCAGACTGGCTACACCTTC. Protein sequence: CSATDQTGYTF.